This TCR beta chain was captured by sequencing in a study of blood T cell repertoires in COVID-19. Study information: Acute and convalescent COVID-19 samples came from the United States, Italy and Spain. Sources were T cells, B-cell-depleted T cells, or PBMCs; the material itself was cDNA or gDNA.

This clone was observed a handful of times. CDR3 length equals 15 residues. Trimming stripped 0 bases from V and 3 bases from J, with 10 bases between. Germline assignment: CDR1 SGHRS and CDR2 YFSETQ. Sequencing was performed with immunoSEQ multiplex PCR; in TCRdb, only in-frame clones are kept and a portion is missing. The profile shows about 28,000 clones, approximately 76% of them singletons. The sequence derives from a man aged 65-85 years with acute or convalescent COVID-19. The rearrangement uses TRBV5-1 and TRBJ2-1; D perhaps matches TRBD2 (5 bases). Sequenced sample: peripheral blood. CDR3 amino acids: CASSLGSGNYNEQFF. The CDR3 coding sequence is TGCGCCAGCAGCTTGGGGAGCGGAAACTACAATGAGCAGTTCTTC. The full variable domain, in which reference TRBV5-1 and TRBJ2-1 provide the parts outside the CDR3, is KAGVTQTPRYLIKTRGQQVTLSCSPISGHRSVSWYQQTPGQGLQFLFEYFSETQRNKGNFPGRFSGRQFSNSRSEMNVSTLELGDSALYLCASSLGSGNYNEQFFGPGTRLTVL.